These 3 T cell receptor beta chains share one sample of origin, sequenced in a study of cytomegalovirus exposure and HLA in healthy donors. A multiplex PCR was run with 60 Vbeta primers and 13 Jbeta primers. Sequenced by immunoSEQ multiplex PCR; TCRdb stores in-frame clones only, minus some. Here the sample spans approximately 99,000 clones, roughly 73% being singletons. Source material: PBMCs. These receptors originate from a man aged 40-49 years in good health and CMV-seronegative.

The rearrangement links TRBV7-8 to TRBJ2-5; D is perhaps TRBD2 (5 bases). The CDR3 totals 16 residues. Per germline, CDR1 SGHVS and CDR2 FQNEAQ. V was trimmed by 3 bases and J by 3 bases, leaving 17 bases between them. The CDR3 protein is CASSLPLASSKETQYF. In DNA, the CDR3 is TGTGCCAGCAGCTTGCCCTTGGCTAGCAGTAAAGAGACCCAGTACTTC.

The V call is TRBV11-2, the J call TRBJ2-7, with D possibly TRBD1 on 6 matching bases. The CDR3 length is 15 residues. Trimming shortened V by 2 bases and J by 2 bases, and 13 bases separated the two germline ends. Germline CDR1 SGHAT, CDR2 FQNNGV. CDR3: CASSLKQGSTYEQYF. DNA of the CDR3: TGTGCCAGCAGCTTAAAGCAGGGGAGCACCTACGAGCAGTACTTC.

The CDR3, as DNA: TGCGCCAGCAGCCAAGTCGGTAGCGGGGACTACGAGCAGTACTTC. It encodes CASSQVGSGDYEQYF. V and J are TRBV4-1 and TRBJ2-7, with 8 nucleotides matching TRBD2. The V and J ends lost 1 base and 3 bases, in that order; junction bases with no gene match: 5. Germline assignment: CDR1 MGHRA and CDR2 YSYEKL. This CDR3 has 15 residues.